This T cell receptor beta chain was retrieved from a study of neurological immune-mediated disorders. This clonotype showed up many times. Germline lookup yields CDR1 SGHTA and CDR2 FQGNSA. This CDR3 comprises 15 residues. V lost 1 base and J 5 bases, leaving 13 bases between the germline ends. Time point described: longitudinal time-point 1 (baseline). TCRdb called the 5' RACE reads again in MiXCR, with one record for every CDR3 protein. Among some 54,000 distinct CDR3 sequences listed, around 10% were seen once. The chain couples TRBV7-2 to TRBJ2-3; D uncertain. The origin of this receptor is a male donor with HTLV-1-associated myelopathy (HAM/TSP). Sequenced input: PBMCs. CDR3 protein: CASSLEGGLGDTQYF. DNA of the CDR3: TGTGCCAGCAGCTTAGAGGGCGGCCTAGGAGATACGCAGTATTTT.